Following are 29 T cell receptor beta chains from one sample sequenced in a study of T-cell memory formation after mild COVID-19. TCRdb re-called the 5' RACE reads with MiXCR, one entry per CDR3 protein. The data show about 320,000 distinct CDR3 sequences, with 14% seen just once and under 25% held by the top ten. Sequencing was performed on PBMCs or a T cell subset sorted from them (not recorded which). These receptors were taken from a man aged 18 to 30 who had mild COVID-19 (a few samples of this study predate the infection). Cell type and time point are not known.

V is TRBV6-4 and J is TRBJ2-3, with 14 bases matching TRBD2. The J segment lost 4 bases and the V segment lost 7 bases, leaving 7 bases of the junction unmatched. Germline CDR1 reads MRHNA; CDR2 reads SNTAGT. CDR3 length equals 16 residues. The DNA of the CDR3 is TGTGCCAGCATCAGACTAGCGGGGGGGCCTCCAGATACGCAGTATTTT. Protein sequence: CASIRLAGGPPDTQYF.

This clonotype was seen only once. A much bigger clone sits one base away, suggesting this may be a read error. The genes are TRBV5-1 and TRBJ2-7, with D uncertain. The CDR3 sequence is 12 residues long. Germline values: CDR1 SGHRS, CDR2 YFSETQ. V dropped 3 bases and J dropped 4 bases, with 8 bases sitting between them. The chain's CDR3 is CASSWSRYEQYV. In nucleotides, the CDR3 is TGCGCCAGCAGCTGGTCCCGGTACGAGCAGTACGTC.

The chain employs TRBV7-9 and TRBJ2-7; D is uncertain. The CDR3 length is 13 residues. Trimming took off 5 bases at V and 11 bases at J, with 19 bases between the two ends. In germline, CDR1 is SEHNR, CDR2 FQNEAQ (reference sequence). This CDR3 reads CASSPRGVRRKYV. The DNA for the CDR3 is TGTGCCAGCAGCCCGCGTGGGGTTAGGAGAAAGTACGTC.

The CDR3, as DNA: TGCGCCAGCAGCCAAGATTCGGCAGGGCTTACTGGAAACACCATATATTTT. Encoded protein: CASSQDSAGLTGNTIYF. The chain uses TRBV4-1 and TRBJ1-3; maybe TRBD1 (5 bases). V gave up 0 bases and J gave up 2 bases, with 14 bases separating them. The germline gives CDR1 MGHRA, CDR2 YSYEKL. The CDR3 has 17 amino acids.

This clonotype was observed a few times. The rearrangement uses TRBV7-6 and TRBJ2-3, with TRBD1 identical over 8 bases. There are 15 residues in the CDR3. Germline V gene lookup returns CDR1 SGHVS and CDR2 FNYEAQ. Germline trimming cut 0 bases from V and 11 bases from J; bases unmatched to any gene: 10. The CDR3 coding sequence is TGTGCCAGCAGCTTAGCGGTTGCGGGACAGGCGGGGCAGTATTTT. Protein product: CASSLAVAGQAGQYF.

V usage is TRBV12-3 or TRBV12-4 and J usage is TRBJ2-7, with 9 bases matching TRBD1. With 3 bases clipped from V and 5 bases from J, the junction kept 5 bases outside the gene matches. CDR3 length: 14 amino acids. CDR3 bases: TGTGCCAGCAGTTTCCTAACAGGGGGCAACGAGCAGTACTTC. Amino acids: CASSFLTGGNEQYF.

There are a few counts of this clonotype. The V and J genes are TRBV7-9 and TRBJ2-1; 8 bases line up with TRBD1. Trimming took 3 bases from V and 10 from J; bases not matched to a gene: 8. This CDR3 has 14 amino acids. Looked up from germline, CDR1 is SEHNR and CDR2 is FQNEAQ (reference sequence). CDR3 amino acids: CASSLETGVREQFF. CDR3 in DNA: TGTGCCAGCAGCTTGGAGACAGGGGTTCGGGAGCAGTTCTTC.

A few counts support this clonotype. This rearrangement joins TRBV11-2 to TRBJ2-5; unclear D gene. The germline V gene encodes CDR1 SGHAT and CDR2 FQNNGV. The CDR3 has 15 amino acids. The germline V and J ends were trimmed by 3 bases and 5 bases, with 16 bases remaining between them. CDR3 DNA sequence: TGTGCCAGCAGCTTGATCGGACGAAGGTTGGAGACCCAGTACTTC. Encoded protein: CASSLIGRRLETQYF.

This clonotype appeared a few times. V usage is TRBV6-7 and J usage is TRBJ1-1; maybe TRBD1 (5 bases). TRBV6-7 is labeled an ORF, and its function is uncertain. With 7 bases removed from V and 9 bases from J, the gap between germline ends came to 24 bases. This CDR3 spans 15 amino acids. CDR3 sequence (DNA): TGTGCCAGCAAAGGGGCCAAGGCCCGCCCTAGCAAAGCTTTCTTT. Amino acid sequence: CASKGAKARPSKAFF.

The chain employs TRBV9 and TRBJ1-6; unclear D gene. This CDR3 has 17 amino acids. Trimming removed 2 bases from V and 3 bases from J, with 15 bases in between. The germline CDR1 and CDR2 sequences are SGDLS and YYNGEE. The DNA for the CDR3 is TGTGCCAGCAGCGTTGGAATGACAACCATCTATAATTCACCCCTCCACTTT. Its protein is CASSVGMTTIYNSPLHF.

This clonotype was detected only a few times. The V gene is TRBV6-5, the J gene TRBJ1-1; 9 bases match TRBD1. Trimming at V came to 5 bases and at J to 0 bases, leaving 4 bases not matched to a gene. The CDR3 totals 15 residues. Germline V gene data show CDR1 as MNHEY and CDR2 as SVGAGI. The CDR3 bases are TGTGCCAGCAGTCCCACAGGGGGCCTGAACACTGAAGCTTTCTTT. This codes for CASSPTGGLNTEAFF.

The rearrangement links TRBV28 to TRBJ2-5, with D tentatively TRBD1 (6 bases). The CDR3 is 15 amino acids. The germline V gene encodes CDR1 MDHEN and CDR2 SYDVKM. Trimming removed 6 bases at V and 1 base at J, with 15 bases between. Written as DNA, the CDR3 is TGTGCCAGCAGCCCCGGGCAGGGGCCCCAAGAGACCCAGTACTTC. Its translation: CASSPGQGPQETQYF.

The chain uses TRBV20-1 and TRBJ2-1, with a tentative D call TRBD1 (5 bases). This CDR3 comprises 15 residues. The V and J ends lost 0 bases and 0 bases respectively, with 9 bases between them. The germline V gene encodes CDR1 DFQATT and CDR2 SNEGSKA (reference sequence). The CDR3 nucleotides read TGCAGTGCTAGAGATAGGGGAAGCTCCTACAATGAGCAGTTCTTC. Amino acid sequence: CSARDRGSSYNEQFF.

In its sample, this clonotype was seen a few times. The V call is TRBV5-4, the J call TRBJ2-1; 8 bases are shared with TRBD2. The length of the CDR3 is 16 residues. The germline V gene encodes CDR1 SGHNT and CDR2 YYREEE (reference sequence). Unmatched junction bases numbered 10, after V lost 3 bases and J lost 5 bases. The CDR3, as DNA: TGTGCCAGCAGCTCCGGGGGGGGAGCGGCCGACAATGAGCAGTTCTTC. Translating it yields CASSSGGGAADNEQFF. The entire variable domain, with the rest obtained from reference TRBV5-4 and TRBJ2-1, is as follows: ETGVTQSPTHLIKTRGQQVTLRCSSQSGHNTVSWYQQALGQGPQFIFQYYREEENGRGNFPPRFSGLQFPNYSSELNVNALELDDSALYLCASSSGGGAADNEQFFGPGTRLTVL.

This clonotype has only a few counts. The V gene is TRBV28, the J gene TRBJ1-3, with TRBD1 as a possible D gene (6 bases). CDR1 and CDR2 (germline): MDHEN, SYDVKM. The CDR3 is 16 amino acids. Deletions cut 2 bases from V and 9 bases from J, with 20 bases between. Here the CDR3 reads CASSLGRTDPRGTIYF. The CDR3 nucleotides are TGTGCCAGCAGTTTAGGCCGGACAGATCCCCGGGGCACCATATATTTT.

Here the CDR3 reads CASILTGRGEKLFF. The CDR3 DNA sequence: TGTGCCAGCATCCTGACGGGGCGCGGTGAAAAACTGTTTTTT. J is TRBJ1-4 and V is TRBV5-4; a possible D gene is TRBD1 (5 bases). The CDR3 has 14 amino acids. Between the trimmed V and J ends, which lost 6 bases and 7 bases, there was a span of 16 bases. The germline gives CDR1 SGHNT, CDR2 YYREEE (reference sequence).

The chain uses TRBV7-2 and TRBJ1-2; no clear D. The CDR3 extends over 12 amino acids. Germline CDR1 is SGHTA and CDR2 is FQGNSA. Trimming shortened V by 0 bases and J by 6 bases, and 5 bases separated the two germline ends. The CDR3 loop reads CASSLAPHGYTF. The CDR3 DNA reads TGTGCCAGCAGCTTAGCGCCGCATGGCTACACCTTC.

This sequence joins TRBV7-2 and TRBJ2-1; 12 bases are shared with TRBD2. V lost 6 bases to trimming and J lost 9 bases; unmatched junction nucleotides: 9. This CDR3 region has 15 residues. Germline loops: CDR1 SGHTA, CDR2 FQGNSA. CDR3 amino acids: CASSLAGGLWLEQFF. The CDR3 DNA sequence: TGTGCCAGCAGTCTAGCGGGGGGGCTGTGGCTTGAGCAGTTCTTC.

The rearrangement links TRBV12-3 or TRBV12-4 to TRBJ2-3, with D perhaps being TRBD1 or TRBD2 (6 bases each). The CDR3 is 16 amino acids. The V gene lost 1 base and the J gene lost 2 bases, with 13 bases spanning the gap. In DNA, the CDR3 is TGTGCCAGCAGTTTAGGAGGGGGGCGCGTCACAGATACGCAGTATTTT. This codes for CASSLGGGRVTDTQYF.

This clonotype was picked up a small number of times. The chain recombines TRBV6-5 with TRBJ2-5, with D uncertain. The ends were cut back, 4 bases at V and 2 bases at J, with 11 bases in the middle. Looked up from germline, CDR1 is MNHEY and CDR2 is SVGAGI. The CDR3 runs 14 residues. CDR3 residues: CASSSSAAQETQYF. CDR3 coding DNA: TGTGCCAGCAGTTCGAGCGCAGCACAAGAGACCCAGTACTTC.

This clonotype has only a few counts. The chain carries TRBV9 and TRBJ2-2; 13 nucleotides match TRBD2. Looked up from germline, CDR1 is SGDLS and CDR2 is YYNGEE. This CDR3 has 19 residues. V lost 0 bases and J lost 6; bases outside the gene matches: 11. The CDR3 here is CASSVDGGPGLAGSGELFF. Written as DNA, the CDR3 is TGTGCCAGCAGCGTAGATGGTGGGCCGGGACTAGCGGGGTCCGGGGAGCTGTTTTTT.

In its sample, this clonotype was seen a few times. The chain uses TRBV12-3 or TRBV12-4 and TRBJ1-2; D remains unclear. CDR3 length equals 12 residues. V was pared by 7 bases and J by 6 bases, with 12 bases between. The CDR3 DNA is TGTGCCAGCACCCCCACCGGGGATGGCTACACCTTC. Residues: CASTPTGDGYTF.

This clonotype was seen a handful of times. J is TRBJ2-5 and V is TRBV4-2, with D perhaps matching TRBD1 or TRBD2 (6 bases each). The CDR3 has 14 amino acids. The germline V gene encodes CDR1 LGHNA and CDR2 YNFKEQ. V shed 1 base and J shed 5 bases, with 11 bases lying between them. The DNA of the CDR3 is TGTGCCAGCAGCCAAGGACAGGCGGGGGAGACCCAGTACTTC. The encoded protein is CASSQGQAGETQYF.

The sample holds many counts of this clonotype. The V call is TRBV6-1, the J call TRBJ1-4; D ambiguous. Trimming stripped 7 bases from V and 8 bases from J, with 17 bases between. Germline CDR1 is MNHNS and CDR2 is SASEGT. The CDR3 is 14 amino acids. In DNA, the CDR3 is TGTGCCAGCAACTTAGGAGCAGGCGAAGAAAAACTGTTTTTT. Residues: CASNLGAGEEKLFF.

J is TRBJ2-2 and V is TRBV5-4; D might be TRBD2 (7 bases). This CDR3 contains 14 residues. The germline V gene has CDR1 SGHNT and CDR2 YYREEE (reference sequence). Trimming cost V 10 bases and J 3 bases, with 16 bases left between them. CDR3 amino acids: CASARGRDTGELFF. The DNA for the CDR3 is TGTGCCTCCGCGAGGGGGAGGGACACCGGGGAGCTGTTTTTT.

This clonotype showed up just a few times. The chain joins TRBV7-6 to TRBJ1-4, with D possibly TRBD1 on 5 matching bases. CDR1 and CDR2 (germline): SGHVS, FNYEAQ. The length of the CDR3 is 14 residues. V lost 5 bases and J 8 bases, leaving 15 bases between the germline ends. In DNA form, the CDR3 reads TGTGCCAGCAGCCCTGGGTTGGGGGTCGAAAAACTGTTTTTT. It specifies CASSPGLGVEKLFF.

This clonotype was observed at least ten times. The rearrangement links TRBV15 to TRBJ2-6; TRBD1 matches at 7 bases. J was trimmed by 0 bases and V by 5 bases; bases with no gene match: 16. CDR3 length: 20 amino acids. Germline V CDR1 and CDR2: LNHNV, YYDKDF (reference sequence). The chain's CDR3 is CATSWPAGRQGRSGANVLTF. DNA for the CDR3: TGTGCCACCAGCTGGCCTGCAGGGAGACAGGGTCGCTCTGGGGCCAACGTCCTGACTTTC.

This clonotype was seen only a few times. The rearrangement uses TRBV10-3 and TRBJ2-7; D is unresolved. The V gene lost 3 bases and the J gene lost 4 bases, with 4 bases spanning the gap. Germline-derived CDR1 and CDR2 are ENHRY and SYGVKD. The CDR3 covers 11 residues. CDR3 coding DNA: TGTGCCATCAGTGACGGGTACGAGCAGTACTTC. Translation gives CAISDGYEQYF.

This clonotype has ten or more counts. The V gene is TRBV6-5, the J gene TRBJ2-7; D might be TRBD1 or TRBD2, each matching 5 bases. The ends were cut back, 5 bases at V and 2 bases at J, with 16 bases in the middle. This CDR3 has 15 amino acids. Germline V gene sequence: CDR1 MNHEY, CDR2 SVGAGI. The CDR3 reads CASSPTWQGPYEQYF. CDR3 coding DNA: TGTGCCAGCAGTCCCACCTGGCAGGGACCCTACGAGCAGTACTTC.